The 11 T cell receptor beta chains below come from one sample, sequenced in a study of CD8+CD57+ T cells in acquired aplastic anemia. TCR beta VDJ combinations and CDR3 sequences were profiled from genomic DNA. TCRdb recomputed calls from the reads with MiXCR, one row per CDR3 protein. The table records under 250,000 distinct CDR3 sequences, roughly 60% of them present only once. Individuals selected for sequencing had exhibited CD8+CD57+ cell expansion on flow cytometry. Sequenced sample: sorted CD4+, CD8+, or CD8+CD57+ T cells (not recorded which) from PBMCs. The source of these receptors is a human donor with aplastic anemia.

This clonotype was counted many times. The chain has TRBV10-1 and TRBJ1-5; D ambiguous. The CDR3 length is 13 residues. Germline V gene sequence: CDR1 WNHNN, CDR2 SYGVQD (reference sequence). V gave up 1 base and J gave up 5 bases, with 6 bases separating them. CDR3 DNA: TGCGCCAGCAGTGAGTTGGGCGATCAGCCCCAGCATTTT. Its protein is CASSELGDQPQHF.

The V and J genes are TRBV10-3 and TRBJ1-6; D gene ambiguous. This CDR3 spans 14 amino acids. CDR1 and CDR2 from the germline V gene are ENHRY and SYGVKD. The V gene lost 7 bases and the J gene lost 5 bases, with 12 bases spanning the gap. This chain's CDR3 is CAITQEENNSPLHF. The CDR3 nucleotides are TGTGCCATCACTCAGGAAGAGAATAATTCACCCCTCCACTTT.

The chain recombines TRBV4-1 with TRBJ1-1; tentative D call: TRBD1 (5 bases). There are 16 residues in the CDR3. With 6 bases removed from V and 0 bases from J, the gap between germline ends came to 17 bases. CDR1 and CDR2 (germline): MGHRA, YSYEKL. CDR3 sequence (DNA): TGCGCCAGCAGACTCCAGGGTACCCGCCTGAACACTGAAGCTTTCTTT. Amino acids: CASRLQGTRLNTEAFF.

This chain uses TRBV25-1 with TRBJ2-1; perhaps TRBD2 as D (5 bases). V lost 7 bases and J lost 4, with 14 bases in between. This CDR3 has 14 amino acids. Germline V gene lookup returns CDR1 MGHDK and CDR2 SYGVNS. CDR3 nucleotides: TGTGCCAGCATTGGTGGCGGACTTTACAATGAGCAGTTCTTC. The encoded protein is CASIGGGLYNEQFF.

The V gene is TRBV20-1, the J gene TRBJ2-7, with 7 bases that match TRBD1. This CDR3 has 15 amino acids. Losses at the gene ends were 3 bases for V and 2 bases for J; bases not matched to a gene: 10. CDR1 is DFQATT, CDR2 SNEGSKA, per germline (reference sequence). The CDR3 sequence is CSARRKTGTAYEQYF. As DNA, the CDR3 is TGCAGTGCTAGGCGCAAGACAGGGACGGCCTACGAGCAGTACTTC.

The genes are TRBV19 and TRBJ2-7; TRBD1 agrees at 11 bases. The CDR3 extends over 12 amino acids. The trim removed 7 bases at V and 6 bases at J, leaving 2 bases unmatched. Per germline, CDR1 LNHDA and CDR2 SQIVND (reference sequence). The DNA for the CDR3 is TGTGCCAGTAAGGGGACAGGGGGCGAGCAGTACTTC. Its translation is CASKGTGGEQYF.

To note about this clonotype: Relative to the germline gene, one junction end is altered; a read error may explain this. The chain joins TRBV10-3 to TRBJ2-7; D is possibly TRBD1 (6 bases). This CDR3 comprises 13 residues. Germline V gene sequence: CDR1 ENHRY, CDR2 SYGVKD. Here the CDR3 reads CAISQDSSYGQYF. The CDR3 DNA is TGTGCCATCAGCCAGGACAGCTCCTACGGGCAGTACTTC.

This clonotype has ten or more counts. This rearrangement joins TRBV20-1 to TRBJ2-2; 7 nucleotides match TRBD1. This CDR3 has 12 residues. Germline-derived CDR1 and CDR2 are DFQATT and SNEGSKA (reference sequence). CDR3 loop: CASQGGHGELFF. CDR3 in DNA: TGCGCCTCCCAAGGGGGCCACGGGGAGCTGTTTTTT.

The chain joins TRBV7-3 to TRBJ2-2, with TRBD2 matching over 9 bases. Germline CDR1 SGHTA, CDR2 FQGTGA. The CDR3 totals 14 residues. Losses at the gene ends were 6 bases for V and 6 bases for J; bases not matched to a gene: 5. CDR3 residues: CASRGTSNAGELFF. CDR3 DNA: TGTGCCAGCAGGGGGACTAGCAACGCCGGGGAGCTGTTTTTT. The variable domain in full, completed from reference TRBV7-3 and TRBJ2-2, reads GAGVSQTPSNKVTEKGKYVELRCDPISGHTALYWYRQSLGQGPEFLIYFQGTGAADDSGLPNDRFFAVRPEGSVSTLKIQRTERGDSAVYLCASRGTSNAGELFFGEGSRLTVL.

The CDR3 spells CASSLARDNSPLHF. The CDR3 DNA sequence: TGTGCCAGCAGCTTAGCGCGGGATAATTCACCCCTCCACTTT. V gene TRBV7-2 combines with J gene TRBJ1-6; no clear D gene. CDR1 and CDR2 from the germline V gene are SGHTA and FQGNSA. The germline V and J ends were trimmed by 0 bases and 5 bases, with 5 bases remaining between them. The CDR3 has 14 amino acids. The variable domain in full, with the rest retrieved from reference TRBV7-2 and TRBJ1-6, is GAGVSQSPSNKVTEKGKDVELRCDPISGHTALYWYRQSLGQGLEFLIYFQGNSAPDKSGLPSDRFSAERTGGSVSTLTIQRTQQEDSAVYLCASSLARDNSPLHFGNGTRLTVT.

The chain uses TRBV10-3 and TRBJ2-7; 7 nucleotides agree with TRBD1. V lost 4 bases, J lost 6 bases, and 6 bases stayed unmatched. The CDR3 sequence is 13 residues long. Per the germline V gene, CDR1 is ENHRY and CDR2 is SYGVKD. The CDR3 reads CAISGETGFEQYF. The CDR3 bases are TGTGCCATCAGTGGAGAGACAGGGTTCGAGCAGTACTTC.